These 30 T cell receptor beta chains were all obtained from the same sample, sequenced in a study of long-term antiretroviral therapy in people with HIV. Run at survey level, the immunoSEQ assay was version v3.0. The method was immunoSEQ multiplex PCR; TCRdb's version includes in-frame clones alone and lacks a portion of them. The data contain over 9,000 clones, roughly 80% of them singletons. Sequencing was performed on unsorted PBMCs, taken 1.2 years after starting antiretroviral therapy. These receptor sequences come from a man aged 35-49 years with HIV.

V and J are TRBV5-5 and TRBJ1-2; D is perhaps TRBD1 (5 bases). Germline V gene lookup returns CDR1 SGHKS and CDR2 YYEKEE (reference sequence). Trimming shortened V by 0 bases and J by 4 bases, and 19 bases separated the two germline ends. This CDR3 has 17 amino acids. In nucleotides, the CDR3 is TGTGCCAGCAGCTTGGAGGCTAACAGGCCACTCTTCTATGGCTACACCTTC. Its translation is CASSLEANRPLFYGYTF.

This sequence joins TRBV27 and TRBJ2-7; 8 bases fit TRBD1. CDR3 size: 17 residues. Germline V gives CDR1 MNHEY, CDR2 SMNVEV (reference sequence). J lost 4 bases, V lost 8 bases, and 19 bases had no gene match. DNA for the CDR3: TGTGCCAGCGCACGTATCCCAACCGGGACAGGAGTTTACGAGCAGTACTTC. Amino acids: CASARIPTGTGVYEQYF.

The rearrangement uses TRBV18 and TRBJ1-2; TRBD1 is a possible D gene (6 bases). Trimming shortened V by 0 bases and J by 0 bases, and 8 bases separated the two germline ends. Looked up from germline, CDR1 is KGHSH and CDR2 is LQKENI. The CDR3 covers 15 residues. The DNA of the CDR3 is TGTGCCAGCTCACCACCCGACAGGCCTAACTATGGCTACACCTTC. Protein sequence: CASSPPDRPNYGYTF. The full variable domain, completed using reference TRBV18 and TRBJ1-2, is NAGVMQNPRHLVRRRGQEARLRCSPMKGHSHVYWYRQLPEEGLKFMVYLQKENIIDESGMPKERFSAEFPKEGPSILRIQQVVRGDSAAYFCASSPPDRPNYGYTFGSGTRLTVV.

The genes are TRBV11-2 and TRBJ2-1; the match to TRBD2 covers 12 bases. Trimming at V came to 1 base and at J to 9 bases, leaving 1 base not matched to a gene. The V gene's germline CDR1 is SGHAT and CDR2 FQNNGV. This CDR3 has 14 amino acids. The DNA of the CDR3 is TGTGCCAGCAGCTTAGTACTAGCGGGGGGTGAGCAGTTCTTC. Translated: CASSLVLAGGEQFF.

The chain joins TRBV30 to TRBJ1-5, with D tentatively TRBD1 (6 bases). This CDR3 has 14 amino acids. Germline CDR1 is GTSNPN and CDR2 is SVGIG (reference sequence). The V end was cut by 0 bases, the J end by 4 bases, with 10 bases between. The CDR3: CAWSVGTTNQPQHF. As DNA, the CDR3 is TGTGCCTGGAGTGTAGGGACAACTAATCAGCCCCAGCATTTT.

CDR3 residues: CASSLDGSTDTQYF. CDR3 DNA sequence: TGTGCCAGCAGCTTAGATGGTAGCACAGATACGCAGTATTTT. V gene TRBV11-3 combines with J gene TRBJ2-3; D unresolved. The CDR3 runs 14 residues. In germline, CDR1 is SGHNT, CDR2 YENEEA. Trimming left V 0 bases short and J 0 bases short, with 4 bases between.

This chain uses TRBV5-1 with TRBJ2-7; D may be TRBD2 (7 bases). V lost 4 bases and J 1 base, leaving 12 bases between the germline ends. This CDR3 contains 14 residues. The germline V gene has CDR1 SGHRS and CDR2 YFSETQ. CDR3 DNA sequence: TGCGCCAGCAGCGGCGGGGGCGGATCCTACGAGCAGTACTTC. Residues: CASSGGGGSYEQYF.

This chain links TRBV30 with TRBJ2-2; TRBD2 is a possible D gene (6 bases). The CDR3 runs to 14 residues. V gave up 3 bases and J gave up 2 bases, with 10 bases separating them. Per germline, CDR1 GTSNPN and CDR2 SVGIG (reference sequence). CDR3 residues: CAWRGLTNTGELFF. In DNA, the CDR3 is TGTGCCTGGAGAGGACTAACTAACACCGGGGAGCTGTTTTTT.

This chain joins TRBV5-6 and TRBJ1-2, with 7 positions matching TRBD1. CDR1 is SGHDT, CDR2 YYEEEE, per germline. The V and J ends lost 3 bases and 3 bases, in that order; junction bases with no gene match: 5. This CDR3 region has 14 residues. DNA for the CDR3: TGTGCCAGCAGCTCACAGGGGTCCGACTATGGCTACACCTTC. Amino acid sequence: CASSSQGSDYGYTF. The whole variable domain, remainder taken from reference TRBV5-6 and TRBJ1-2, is DAGVTQSPTHLIKTRGQQVTLRCSPKSGHDTVSWYQQALGQGPQFIFQYYEEEERQRGNFPDRFSGHQFPNYSSELNVNALLLGDSALYLCASSSQGSDYGYTFGSGTRLTVV.

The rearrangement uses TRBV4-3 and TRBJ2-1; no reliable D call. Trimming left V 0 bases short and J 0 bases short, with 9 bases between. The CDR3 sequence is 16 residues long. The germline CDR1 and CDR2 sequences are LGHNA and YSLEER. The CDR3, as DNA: TGCGCCAGCAGCCAAGAGGCCCAGAGCTCCTACAATGAGCAGTTCTTC. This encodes CASSQEAQSSYNEQFF.

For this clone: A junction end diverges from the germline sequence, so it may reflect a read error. The CDR3 here is CASSLLGTSGFYERYF. The DNA for the CDR3 is TGTGCCAGCAGCTTGCTTGGGACTAGCGGATTCTACGAGCGGTACTTC. The chain recombines TRBV5-6 with TRBJ2-7; TRBD2 aligns across 11 bases. Germline CDR1 reads SGHDT; CDR2 reads YYEEEE. CDR3 length: 16 residues.

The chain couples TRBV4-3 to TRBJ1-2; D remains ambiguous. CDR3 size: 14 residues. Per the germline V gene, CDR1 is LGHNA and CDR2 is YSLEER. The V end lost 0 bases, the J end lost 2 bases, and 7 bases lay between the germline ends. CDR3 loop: CASSQELGNYGYTF. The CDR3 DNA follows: TGCGCCAGCAGCCAAGAACTGGGGAACTATGGCTACACCTTC.

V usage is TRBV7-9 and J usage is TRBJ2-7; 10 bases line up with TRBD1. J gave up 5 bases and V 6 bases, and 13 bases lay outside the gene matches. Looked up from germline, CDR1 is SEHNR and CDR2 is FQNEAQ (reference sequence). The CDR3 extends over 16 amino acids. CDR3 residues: CASSSGGQGVQDEQYF. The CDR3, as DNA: TGTGCCAGCAGTTCCGGTGGACAGGGGGTCCAGGACGAGCAGTACTTC.

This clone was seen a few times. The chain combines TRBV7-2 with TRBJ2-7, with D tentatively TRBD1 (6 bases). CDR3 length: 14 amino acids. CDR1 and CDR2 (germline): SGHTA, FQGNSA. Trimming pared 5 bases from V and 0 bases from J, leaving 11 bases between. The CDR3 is CASSPLTGSYEQYF. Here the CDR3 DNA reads TGTGCCAGCAGCCCCTTGACAGGCTCCTACGAGCAGTACTTC.

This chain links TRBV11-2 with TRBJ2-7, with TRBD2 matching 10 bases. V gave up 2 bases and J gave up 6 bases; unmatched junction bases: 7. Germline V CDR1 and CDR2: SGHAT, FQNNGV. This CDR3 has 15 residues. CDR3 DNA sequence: TGTGCCAGCAGCTTATTAGCGGGGGGCACGGTCGAGCAGTACTTC. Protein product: CASSLLAGGTVEQYF.

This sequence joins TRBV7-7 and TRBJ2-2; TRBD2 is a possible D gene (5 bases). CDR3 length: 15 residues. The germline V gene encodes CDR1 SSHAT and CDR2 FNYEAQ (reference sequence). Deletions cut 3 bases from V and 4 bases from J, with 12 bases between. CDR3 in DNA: TGTGCCAGCAGCTTCTCCACGGGAATCACCGGGGAGCTGTTTTTT. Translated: CASSFSTGITGELFF.

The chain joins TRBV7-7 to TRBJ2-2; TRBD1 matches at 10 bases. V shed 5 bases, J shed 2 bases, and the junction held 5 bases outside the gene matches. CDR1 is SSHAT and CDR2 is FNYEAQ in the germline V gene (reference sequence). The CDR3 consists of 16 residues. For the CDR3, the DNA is TGTGCCAGCAGCGCCGGGACAGGGGTAAACACCGGGGAGCTGTTTTTT. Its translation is CASSAGTGVNTGELFF.

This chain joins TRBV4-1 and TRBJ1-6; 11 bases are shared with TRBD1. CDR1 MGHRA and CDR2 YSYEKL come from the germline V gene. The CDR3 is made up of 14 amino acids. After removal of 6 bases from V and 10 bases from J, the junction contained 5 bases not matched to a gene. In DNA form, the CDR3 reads TGCGCCAGCAGTCGGGACAGGGGGGAATCACCCCTCCACTTT. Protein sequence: CASSRDRGESPLHF.

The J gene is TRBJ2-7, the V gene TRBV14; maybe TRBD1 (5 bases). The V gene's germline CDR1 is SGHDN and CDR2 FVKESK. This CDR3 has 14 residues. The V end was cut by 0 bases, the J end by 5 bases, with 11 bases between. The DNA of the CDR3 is TGTGCCAGCAGCCAAGAACAGGTAACCCACGAGCAGTACTTC. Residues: CASSQEQVTHEQYF.

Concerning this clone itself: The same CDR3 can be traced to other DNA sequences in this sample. CDR3 residues: CSVAEPQETQYF. In nucleotides, the CDR3 is TGCAGCGTTGCCGAGCCACAAGAGACCCAGTACTTC. The genes are TRBV29-1 and TRBJ2-5; D unclear. V was cut by 4 bases and J by 2 bases, with 8 bases left in between. This CDR3 has 12 amino acids. Germline loops: CDR1 SQVTM, CDR2 ANQGSEA.

The CDR3 reads CASVLDGSGELFF. The CDR3 DNA sequence: TGTGCCAGTGTCCTCGATGGCTCCGGGGAGCTGTTTTTT. The gene calls are TRBV19 and TRBJ2-2; D call uncertain. V shed 8 bases and J shed 6 bases, with 13 bases lying between them. The length of the CDR3 is 13 residues. CDR1 and CDR2 from the germline V gene are LNHDA and SQIVND (reference sequence).

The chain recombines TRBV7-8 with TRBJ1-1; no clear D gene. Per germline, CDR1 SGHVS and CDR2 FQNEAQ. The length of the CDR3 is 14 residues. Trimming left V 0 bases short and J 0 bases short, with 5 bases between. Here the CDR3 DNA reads TGTGCCAGCAGCTTAGCGTCAGTGAACACTGAAGCTTTCTTT. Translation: CASSLASVNTEAFF.

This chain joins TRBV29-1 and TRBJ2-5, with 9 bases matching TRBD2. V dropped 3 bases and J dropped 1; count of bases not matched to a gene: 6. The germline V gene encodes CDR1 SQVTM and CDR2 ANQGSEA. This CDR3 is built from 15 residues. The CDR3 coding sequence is TGCAGCGTTGACCCTAGCGGGGCTCGCCAAGAGACCCAGTACTTC. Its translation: CSVDPSGARQETQYF.

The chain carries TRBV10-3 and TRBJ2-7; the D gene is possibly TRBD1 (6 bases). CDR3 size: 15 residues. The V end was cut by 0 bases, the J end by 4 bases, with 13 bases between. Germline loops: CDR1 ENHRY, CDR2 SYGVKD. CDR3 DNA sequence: TGTGCCATCAGTGAGTCGCAGGGGAATAGGTACGAGCAGTACTTC. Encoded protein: CAISESQGNRYEQYF.

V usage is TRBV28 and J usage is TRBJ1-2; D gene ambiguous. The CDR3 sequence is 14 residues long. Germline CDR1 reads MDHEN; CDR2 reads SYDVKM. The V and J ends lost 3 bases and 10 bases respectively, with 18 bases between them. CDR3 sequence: CASSFRVSTWDYTF. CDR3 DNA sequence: TGTGCCAGCAGTTTTAGGGTGTCGACCTGGGACTACACCTTC.

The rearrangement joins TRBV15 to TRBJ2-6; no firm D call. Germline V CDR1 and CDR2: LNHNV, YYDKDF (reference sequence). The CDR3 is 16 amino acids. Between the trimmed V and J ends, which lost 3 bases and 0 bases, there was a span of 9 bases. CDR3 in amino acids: CATSSGRLSGANVLTF. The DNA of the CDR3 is TGTGCCACCAGCAGTGGTAGGCTCTCTGGGGCCAACGTCCTGACTTTC.

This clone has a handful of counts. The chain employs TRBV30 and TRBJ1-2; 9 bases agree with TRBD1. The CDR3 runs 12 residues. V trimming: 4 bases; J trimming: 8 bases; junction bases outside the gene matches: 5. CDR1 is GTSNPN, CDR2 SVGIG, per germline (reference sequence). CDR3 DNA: TGTGCCTGGAATTCCGGGACAGGGGGCTACACCTTC. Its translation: CAWNSGTGGYTF.

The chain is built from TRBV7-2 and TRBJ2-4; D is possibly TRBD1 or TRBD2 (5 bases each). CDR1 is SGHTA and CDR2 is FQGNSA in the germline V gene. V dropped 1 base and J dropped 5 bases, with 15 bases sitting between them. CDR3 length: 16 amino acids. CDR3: CASSLGRSSGQNIQYF. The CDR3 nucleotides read TGTGCCAGCAGCTTAGGGAGGTCGTCAGGGCAAAACATTCAGTACTTC.

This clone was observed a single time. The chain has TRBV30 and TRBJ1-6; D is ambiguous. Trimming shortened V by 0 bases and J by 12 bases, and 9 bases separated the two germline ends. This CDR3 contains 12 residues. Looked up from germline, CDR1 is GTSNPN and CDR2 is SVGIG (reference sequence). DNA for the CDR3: TGTGCCTGGAGTGTACTGTGGGAACCCCTCCACTTT. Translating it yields CAWSVLWEPLHF.

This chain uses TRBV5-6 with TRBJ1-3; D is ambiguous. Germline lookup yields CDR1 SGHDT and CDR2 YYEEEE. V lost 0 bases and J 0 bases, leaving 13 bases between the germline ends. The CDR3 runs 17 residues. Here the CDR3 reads CASSLGEVRLSGNTIYF. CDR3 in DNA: TGTGCCAGCAGCTTGGGAGAAGTTCGACTCTCTGGAAACACCATATATTTT.